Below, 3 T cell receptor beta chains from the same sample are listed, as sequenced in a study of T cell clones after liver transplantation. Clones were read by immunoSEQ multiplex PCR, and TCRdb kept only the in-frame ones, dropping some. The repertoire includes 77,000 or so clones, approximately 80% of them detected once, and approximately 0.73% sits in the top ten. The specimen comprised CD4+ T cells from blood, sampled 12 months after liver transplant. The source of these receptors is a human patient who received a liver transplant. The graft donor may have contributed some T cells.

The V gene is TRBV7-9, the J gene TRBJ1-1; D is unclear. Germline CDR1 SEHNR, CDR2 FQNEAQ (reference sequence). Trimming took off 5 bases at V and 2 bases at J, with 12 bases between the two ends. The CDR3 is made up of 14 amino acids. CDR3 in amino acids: CASSPTRDNTEAFF. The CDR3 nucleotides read TGTGCCAGCAGCCCAACGAGGGATAACACTGAAGCTTTCTTT.

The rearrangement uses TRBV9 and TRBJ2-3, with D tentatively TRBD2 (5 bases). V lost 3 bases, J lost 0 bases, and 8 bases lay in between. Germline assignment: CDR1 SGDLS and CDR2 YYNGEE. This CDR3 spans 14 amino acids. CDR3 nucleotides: TGTGCCAGCAGCGGAGGGAGAAGCACAGATACGCAGTATTTT. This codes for CASSGGRSTDTQYF. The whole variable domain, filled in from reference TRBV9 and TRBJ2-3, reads DSGVTQTPKHLITATGQRVTLRCSPRSGDLSVYWYQQSLDQGLQFLIQYYNGEERAKGNILERFSAQQFPDLHSELNLSSLELGDSALYFCASSGGRSTDTQYFGPGTRLTVL.

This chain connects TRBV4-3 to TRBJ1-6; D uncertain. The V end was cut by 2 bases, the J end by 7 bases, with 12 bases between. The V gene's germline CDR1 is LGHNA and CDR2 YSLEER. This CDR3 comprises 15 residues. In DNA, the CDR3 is TGCGCCAGCAGCCAACGGGTTTCAGCAAATTCACCCCTCCACTTT. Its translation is CASSQRVSANSPLHF.